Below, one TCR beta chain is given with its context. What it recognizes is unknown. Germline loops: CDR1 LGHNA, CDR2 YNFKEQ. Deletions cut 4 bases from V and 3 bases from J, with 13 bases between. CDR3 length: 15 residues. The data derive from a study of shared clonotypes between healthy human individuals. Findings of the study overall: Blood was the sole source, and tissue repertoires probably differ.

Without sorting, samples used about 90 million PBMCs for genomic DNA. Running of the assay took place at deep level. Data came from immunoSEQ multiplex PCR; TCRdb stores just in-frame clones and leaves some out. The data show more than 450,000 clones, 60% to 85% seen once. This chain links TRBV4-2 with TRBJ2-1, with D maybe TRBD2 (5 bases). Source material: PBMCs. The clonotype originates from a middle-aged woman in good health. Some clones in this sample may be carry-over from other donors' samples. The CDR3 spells CASSPYREHYNEQFF. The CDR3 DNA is TGTGCCAGCAGCCCTTATAGGGAGCACTACAATGAGCAGTTCTTC.